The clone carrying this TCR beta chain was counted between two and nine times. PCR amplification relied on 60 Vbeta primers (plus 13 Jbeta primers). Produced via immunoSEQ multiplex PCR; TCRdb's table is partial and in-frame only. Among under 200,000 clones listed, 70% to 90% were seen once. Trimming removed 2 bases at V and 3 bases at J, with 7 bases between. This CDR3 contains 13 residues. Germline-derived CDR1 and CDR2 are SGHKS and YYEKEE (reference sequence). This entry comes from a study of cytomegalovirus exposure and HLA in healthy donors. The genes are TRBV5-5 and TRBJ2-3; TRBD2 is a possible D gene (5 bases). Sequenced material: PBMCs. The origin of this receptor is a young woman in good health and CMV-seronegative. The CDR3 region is CASSFGGTDTQYF. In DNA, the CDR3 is TGTGCCAGCAGCTTTGGAGGTACAGATACGCAGTATTTT.